This TCR beta chain stems from a study of blood T cell repertoires in COVID-19. Study summary: Sites in the United States, Italy and Spain provided acute and convalescent COVID-19 samples. The cDNA or gDNA used as material had been derived from T cells, B-cell-depleted T cells, or PBMCs.

V dropped 4 bases and J dropped 6; count of bases not matched to a gene: 15. Germline CDR1 reads SEHNR; CDR2 reads FQNEAQ (reference sequence). CDR3 size: 16 residues. In the original analysis: By means of reference gene primer amplification, nucleated cell counts were estimated. Sequenced by immunoSEQ multiplex PCR; TCRdb stores in-frame clones only, minus some. V, J and clone size reflect that table, while D and trimming were determined from the DNA. This sample has some 210,000 clones, with 89% found just once. The rearrangement joins TRBV7-9 to TRBJ2-7; 7 nucleotides line up with TRBD1. The sequence was obtained from a man aged 60 to 75 who had recovered from COVID-19. The sample consisted of peripheral blood. The CDR3 region is CASSSRSKGQSGEQYF. Written as DNA, the CDR3 is TGTGCCAGCAGCTCTAGGTCAAAGGGACAGTCCGGCGAGCAGTACTTC. The variable domain in full, with the rest retrieved from reference TRBV7-9 and TRBJ2-7, is DTGVSQNPRHKITKRGQNVTFRCDPISEHNRLYWYRQTLGQGPEFLTYFQNEAQLEKSRLLSDRFSAERPKGSFSTLEIQRTEQGDSAMYLCASSSRSKGQSGEQYFGPGTRLTVT.